This T cell receptor beta chain is drawn from a study of blood T cell repertoires in COVID-19. Study context: The United States, Italy and Spain supplied acute and convalescent COVID-19 samples. T cells, B-cell-depleted T cells, or PBMCs supplied cDNA or gDNA.

The CDR3 totals 15 residues. In germline, CDR1 is SQVTM, CDR2 ANQGSEA. Trimming removed 2 bases from V and 0 bases from J; junction bases left unmatched: 3. Per the original data handling: Scientists estimated how many nucleated cells there were by amplifying reference gene primers. Sequencing was performed with immunoSEQ multiplex PCR; in TCRdb, only in-frame clones are kept and a portion is missing. D and trimming were read from the DNA, whereas the V and J calls and clone size are those reported in that table. The table includes about 190,000 clones, approximately 86% detected once. The chain joins TRBV29-1 to TRBJ2-3; TRBD2 aligns across 9 bases. This clonotype was obtained from a man aged 30 to 39 with acute or convalescent COVID-19. What was sequenced was peripheral blood. CDR3 DNA sequence: TGCAGCGTTGAATCTAGCGGGGCTAGCACAGATACGCAGTATTTT. Its protein is CSVESSGASTDTQYF.